The entry that follows covers one T cell receptor beta chain sequence. TCRdb reanalysed the RT-PCR reads using MiXCR and keeps one entry per CDR3 protein. The data hold about 410,000 distinct CDR3 sequences, with more than 15% observed a single time. This specimen comes from a study of patients and donors after allogeneic stem cell transplantation. The CDR3 runs 14 residues. Germline CDR1 and CDR2: SGHRS and YFSETQ. V dropped 0 bases and J dropped 5 bases, with 9 bases sitting between them. The chain uses TRBV5-1 and TRBJ1-5, with no clear D. The sequenced sample was blood, either unsorted or a sorted T cell fraction (not recorded which). The receptor's source is a human donor who was either an allogeneic HSCT recipient or a stem cell or donor lymphocyte infusion donor (not recorded which). It is not recorded whose cells these are; they may come from a transplant donor. The CDR3 nucleotides read TGCGCCAGCAGCTTGGAAGGCGGTTATCAGCCCCAGCATTTT. As protein: CASSLEGGYQPQHF. Full variable domain (rest looked up from reference TRBV5-1 and TRBJ1-5): KAGVTQTPRYLIKTRGQQVTLSCSPISGHRSVSWYQQTPGQGLQFLFEYFSETQRNKGNFPGRFSGRQFSNSRSEMNVSTLELGDSALYLCASSLEGGYQPQHFGDGTRLSIL.